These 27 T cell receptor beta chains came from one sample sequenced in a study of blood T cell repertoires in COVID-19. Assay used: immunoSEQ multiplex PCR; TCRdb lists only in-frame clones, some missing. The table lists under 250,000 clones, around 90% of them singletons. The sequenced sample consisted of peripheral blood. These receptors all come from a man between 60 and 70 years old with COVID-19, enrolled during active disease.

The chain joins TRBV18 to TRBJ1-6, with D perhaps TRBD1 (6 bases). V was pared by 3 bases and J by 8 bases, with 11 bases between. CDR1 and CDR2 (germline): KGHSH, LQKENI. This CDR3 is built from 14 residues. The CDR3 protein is CASSPRAGDSPLHF. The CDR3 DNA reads TGTGCCAGCTCACCGAGGGCAGGGGATTCACCCCTCCACTTT. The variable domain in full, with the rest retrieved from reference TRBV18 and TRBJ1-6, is NAGVMQNPRHLVRRRGQEARLRCSPMKGHSHVYWYRQLPEEGLKFMVYLQKENIIDESGMPKERFSAEFPKEGPSILRIQQVVRGDSAAYFCASSPRAGDSPLHFGNGTRLTVT.

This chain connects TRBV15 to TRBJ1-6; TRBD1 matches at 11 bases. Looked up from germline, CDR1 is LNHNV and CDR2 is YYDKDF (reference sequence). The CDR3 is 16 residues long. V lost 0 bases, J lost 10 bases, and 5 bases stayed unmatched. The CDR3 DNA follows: TGTGCCACCAGCAGAGATCCCGGGACAGGGGGATCACCCCTCCACTTT. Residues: CATSRDPGTGGSPLHF.

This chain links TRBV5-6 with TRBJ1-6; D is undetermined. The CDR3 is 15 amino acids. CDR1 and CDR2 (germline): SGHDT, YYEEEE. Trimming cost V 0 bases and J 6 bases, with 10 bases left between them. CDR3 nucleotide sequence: TGTGCCAGCAGCTTGGATGTCGGGAGTAATTCACCCCTCCACTTT. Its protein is CASSLDVGSNSPLHF.

The CDR3 here is CASSLMLQAYEQYF. In DNA, the CDR3 is TGCGCCAGCAGCTTGATGTTACAGGCCTACGAGCAGTACTTC. The V gene is TRBV5-1, the J gene TRBJ2-7, with D tentatively TRBD1 (5 bases). Trimming removed 1 base at V and 2 bases at J, with 10 bases between. Germline values: CDR1 SGHRS, CDR2 YFSETQ. This CDR3 is 14 amino acids long.

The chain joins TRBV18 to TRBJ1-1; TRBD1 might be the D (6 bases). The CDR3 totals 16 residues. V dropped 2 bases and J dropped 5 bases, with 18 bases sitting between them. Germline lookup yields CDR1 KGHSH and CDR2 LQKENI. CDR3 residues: CASSPGFGGGSTEAFF. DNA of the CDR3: TGTGCCAGCTCACCAGGGTTTGGGGGGGGCTCGACTGAAGCTTTCTTT.

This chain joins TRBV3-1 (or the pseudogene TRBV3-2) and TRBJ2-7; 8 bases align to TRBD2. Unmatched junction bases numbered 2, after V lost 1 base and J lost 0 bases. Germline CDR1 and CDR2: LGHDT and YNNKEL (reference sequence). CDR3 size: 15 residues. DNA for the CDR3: TGTGCCAGCAGCCAAGTGGGGACTAGCTCCTACGAGCAGTACTTC. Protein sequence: CASSQVGTSSYEQYF.

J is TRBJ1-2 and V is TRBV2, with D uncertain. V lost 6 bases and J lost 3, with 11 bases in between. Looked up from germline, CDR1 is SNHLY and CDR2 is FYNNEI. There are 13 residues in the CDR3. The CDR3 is CASSLATDYGYTF. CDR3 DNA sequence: TGTGCCAGCAGCCTAGCGACCGACTATGGCTACACCTTC.

The CDR3 region is CASSEVGVGANVLTF. CDR3 nucleotides: TGTGCCAGCAGTGAGGTAGGGGTTGGGGCCAACGTCCTGACTTTC. The J gene is TRBJ2-6, the V gene TRBV6-1; possible D gene TRBD1, 5 bases. V lost 3 bases and J 3 bases, leaving 9 bases between the germline ends. The germline gives CDR1 MNHNS, CDR2 SASEGT. This CDR3 has 15 residues.

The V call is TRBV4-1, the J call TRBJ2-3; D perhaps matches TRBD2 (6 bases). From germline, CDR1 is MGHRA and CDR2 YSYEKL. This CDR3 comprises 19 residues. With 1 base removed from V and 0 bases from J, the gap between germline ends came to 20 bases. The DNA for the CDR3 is TGCGCCAGCAGCCAAGGAGCGGGTCGGGGCCTTCTTAGCACAGATACGCAGTATTTT. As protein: CASSQGAGRGLLSTDTQYF.

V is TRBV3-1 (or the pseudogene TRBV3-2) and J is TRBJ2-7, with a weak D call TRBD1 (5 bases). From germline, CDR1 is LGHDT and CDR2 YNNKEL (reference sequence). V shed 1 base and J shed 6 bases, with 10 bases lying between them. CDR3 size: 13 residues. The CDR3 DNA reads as TGTGCCAGCAGCCAAGTCAAAAGGGGCGAGCAGTACTTC. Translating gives CASSQVKRGEQYF.

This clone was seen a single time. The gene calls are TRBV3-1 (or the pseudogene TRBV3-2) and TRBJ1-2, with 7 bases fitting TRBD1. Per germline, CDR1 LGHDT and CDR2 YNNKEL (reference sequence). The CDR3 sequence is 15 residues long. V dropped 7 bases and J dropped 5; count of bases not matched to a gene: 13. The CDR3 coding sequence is TGTGCCAGCACCCCGGGGTGGGACAGTATTTATGGCTACACCTTC. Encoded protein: CASTPGWDSIYGYTF.

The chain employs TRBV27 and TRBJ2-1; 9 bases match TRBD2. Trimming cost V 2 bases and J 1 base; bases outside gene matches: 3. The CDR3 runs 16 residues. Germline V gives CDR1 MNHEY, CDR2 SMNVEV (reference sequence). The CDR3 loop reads CASSLQAGGSYNEQFF. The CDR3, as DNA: TGTGCCAGCAGTTTACAGGCGGGGGGGTCCTACAATGAGCAGTTCTTC.

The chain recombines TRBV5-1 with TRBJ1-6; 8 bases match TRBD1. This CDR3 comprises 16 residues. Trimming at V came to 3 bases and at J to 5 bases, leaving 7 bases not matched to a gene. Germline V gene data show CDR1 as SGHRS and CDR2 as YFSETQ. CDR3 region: CASSSGQGGNNSPLHF. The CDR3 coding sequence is TGCGCCAGCAGCTCCGGACAGGGAGGTAATAATTCACCCCTCCACTTT.

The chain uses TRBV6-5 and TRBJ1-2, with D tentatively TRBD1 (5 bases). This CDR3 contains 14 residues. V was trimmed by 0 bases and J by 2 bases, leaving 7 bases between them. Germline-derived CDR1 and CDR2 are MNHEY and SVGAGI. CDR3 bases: TGTGCCAGCAGTTACTCAAGGGGAAACTATGGCTACACCTTC. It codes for CASSYSRGNYGYTF.

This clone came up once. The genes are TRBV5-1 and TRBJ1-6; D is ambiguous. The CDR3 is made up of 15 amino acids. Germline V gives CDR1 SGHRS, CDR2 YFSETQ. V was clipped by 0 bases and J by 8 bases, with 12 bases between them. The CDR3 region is CASSLAAGRDSPLHF. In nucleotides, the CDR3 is TGCGCCAGCAGCTTGGCTGCCGGGAGGGATTCACCCCTCCACTTT.

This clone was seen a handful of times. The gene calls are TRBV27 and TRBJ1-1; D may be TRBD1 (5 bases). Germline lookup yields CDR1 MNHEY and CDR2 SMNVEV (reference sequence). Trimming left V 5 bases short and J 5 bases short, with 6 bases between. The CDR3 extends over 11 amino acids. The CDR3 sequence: CASSRGTEAFF. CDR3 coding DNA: TGTGCCAGCAGTCGGGGGACTGAAGCTTTCTTT.

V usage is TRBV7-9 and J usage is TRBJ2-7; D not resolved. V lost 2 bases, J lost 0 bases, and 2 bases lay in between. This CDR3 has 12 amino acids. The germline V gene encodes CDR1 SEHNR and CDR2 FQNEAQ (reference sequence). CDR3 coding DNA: TGTGCCAGCAGCTTACACTCCTACGAGCAGTACTTC. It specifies CASSLHSYEQYF.

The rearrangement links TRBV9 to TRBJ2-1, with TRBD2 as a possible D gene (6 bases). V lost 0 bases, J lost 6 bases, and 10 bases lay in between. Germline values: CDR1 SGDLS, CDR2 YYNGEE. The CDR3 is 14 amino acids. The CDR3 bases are TGTGCCAGCAGCGTAGGGGGACTGGGCAATGAGCAGTTCTTC. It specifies CASSVGGLGNEQFF.

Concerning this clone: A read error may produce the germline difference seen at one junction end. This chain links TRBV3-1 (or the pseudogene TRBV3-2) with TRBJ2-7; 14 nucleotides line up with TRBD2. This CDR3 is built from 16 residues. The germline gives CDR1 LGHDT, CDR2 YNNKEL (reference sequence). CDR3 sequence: CASSQGLAGGSYEQYF. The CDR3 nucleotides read TGTGCCAGCAGTCAAGGACTAGCGGGAGGCTCCTACGAGCAGTACTTC.

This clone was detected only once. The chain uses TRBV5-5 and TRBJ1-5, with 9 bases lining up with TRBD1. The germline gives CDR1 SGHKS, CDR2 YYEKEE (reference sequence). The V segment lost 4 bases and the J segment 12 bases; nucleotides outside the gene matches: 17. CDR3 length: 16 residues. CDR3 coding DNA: TGTGCCAGCAGCGGGCTTACCGGGACAGGGAGTACTCTCCAGCATTTT. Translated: CASSGLTGTGSTLQHF.

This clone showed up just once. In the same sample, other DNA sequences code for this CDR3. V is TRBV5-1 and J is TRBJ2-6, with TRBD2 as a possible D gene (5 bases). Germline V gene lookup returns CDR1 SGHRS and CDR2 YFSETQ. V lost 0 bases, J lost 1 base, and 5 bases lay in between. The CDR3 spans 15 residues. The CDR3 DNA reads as TGCGCCAGCAGCTTGGCGGGATCTGGGGCCAACGTCCTGACTTTC. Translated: CASSLAGSGANVLTF. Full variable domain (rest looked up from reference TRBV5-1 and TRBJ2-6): KAGVTQTPRYLIKTRGQQVTLSCSPISGHRSVSWYQQTPGQGLQFLFEYFSETQRNKGNFPGRFSGRQFSNSRSEMNVSTLELGDSALYLCASSLAGSGANVLTFGAGSRLTVL.

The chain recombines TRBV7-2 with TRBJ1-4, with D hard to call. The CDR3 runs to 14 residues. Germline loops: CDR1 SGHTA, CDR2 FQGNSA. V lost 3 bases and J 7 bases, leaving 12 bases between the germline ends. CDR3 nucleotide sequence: TGTGCCAGCAGCTTTCGAGGCTCCGGTGAAAAACTGTTTTTT. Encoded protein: CASSFRGSGEKLFF.

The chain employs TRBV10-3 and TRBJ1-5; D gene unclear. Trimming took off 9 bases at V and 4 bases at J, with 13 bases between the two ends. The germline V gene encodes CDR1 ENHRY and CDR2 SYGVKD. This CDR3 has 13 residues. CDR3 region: CAIRQALNQPQHF. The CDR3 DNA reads TGTGCCATTCGGCAGGCCCTAAATCAGCCCCAGCATTTT.

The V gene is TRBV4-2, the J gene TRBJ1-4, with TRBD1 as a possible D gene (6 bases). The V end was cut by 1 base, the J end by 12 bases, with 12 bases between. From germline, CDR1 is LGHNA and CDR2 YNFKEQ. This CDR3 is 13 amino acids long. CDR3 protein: CASSQVGEGELFF. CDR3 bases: TGTGCCAGCAGCCAAGTGGGCGAGGGGGAACTGTTTTTT.

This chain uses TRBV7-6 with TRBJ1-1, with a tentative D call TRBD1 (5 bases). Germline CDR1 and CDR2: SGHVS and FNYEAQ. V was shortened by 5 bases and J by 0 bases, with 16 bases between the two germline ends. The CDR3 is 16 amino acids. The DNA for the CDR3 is TGTGCCAGCAGCCCGCGGGGGGGAGGTCTGAACACTGAAGCTTTCTTT. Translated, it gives CASSPRGGGLNTEAFF.

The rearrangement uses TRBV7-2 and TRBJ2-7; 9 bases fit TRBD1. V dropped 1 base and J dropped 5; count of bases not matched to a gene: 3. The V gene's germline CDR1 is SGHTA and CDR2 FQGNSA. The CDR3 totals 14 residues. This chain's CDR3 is CASSLVQGANEQYF. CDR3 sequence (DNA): TGTGCCAGCAGCTTAGTACAGGGGGCGAACGAGCAGTACTTC. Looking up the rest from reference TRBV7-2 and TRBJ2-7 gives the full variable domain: GAGVSQSPSNKVTEKGKDVELRCDPISGHTALYWYRQSLGQGLEFLIYFQGNSAPDKSGLPSDRFSAERTGGSVSTLTIQRTQQEDSAVYLCASSLVQGANEQYFGPGTRLTVT.

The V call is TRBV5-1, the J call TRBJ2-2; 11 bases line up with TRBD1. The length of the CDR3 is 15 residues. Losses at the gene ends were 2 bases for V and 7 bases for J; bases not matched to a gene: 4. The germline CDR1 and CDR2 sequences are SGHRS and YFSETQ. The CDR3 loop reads CASSFGQGAVGELFF. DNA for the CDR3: TGCGCCAGCAGCTTTGGACAGGGGGCCGTCGGGGAGCTGTTTTTT.